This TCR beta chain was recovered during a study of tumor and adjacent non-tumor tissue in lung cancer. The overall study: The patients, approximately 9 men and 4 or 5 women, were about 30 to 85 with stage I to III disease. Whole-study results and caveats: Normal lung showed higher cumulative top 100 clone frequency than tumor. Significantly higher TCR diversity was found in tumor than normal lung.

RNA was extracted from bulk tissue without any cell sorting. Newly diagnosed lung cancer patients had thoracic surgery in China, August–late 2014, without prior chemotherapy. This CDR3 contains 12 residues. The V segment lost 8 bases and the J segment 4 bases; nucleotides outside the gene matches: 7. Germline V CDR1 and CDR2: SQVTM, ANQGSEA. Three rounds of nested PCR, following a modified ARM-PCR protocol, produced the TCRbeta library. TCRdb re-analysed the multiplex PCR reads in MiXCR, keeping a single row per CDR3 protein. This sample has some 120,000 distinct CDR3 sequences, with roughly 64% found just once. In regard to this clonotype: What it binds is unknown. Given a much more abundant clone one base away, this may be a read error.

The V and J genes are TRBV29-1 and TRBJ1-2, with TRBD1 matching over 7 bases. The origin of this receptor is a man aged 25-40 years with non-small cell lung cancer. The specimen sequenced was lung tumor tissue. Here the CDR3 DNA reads TGCAGCCTCGTAGGGGGCGGCTATGGCTACACCTTC. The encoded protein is CSLVGGGYGYTF. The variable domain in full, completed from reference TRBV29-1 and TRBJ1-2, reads SAVISQKPSRDICQRGTSLTIQCQVDSQVTMMFWYRQQPGQSLTLIATANQGSEATYESGFVIDKFPISRPNLTFSTLTVSNMSPEDSSIYLCSLVGGGYGYTFGSGTRLTVV.